The 31 T cell receptor beta chains in this list originate from one sample, sequenced in a study of control samples from healthy donors and cancer patients. Some clones are missing from TCRdb's copy, which holds only in-frame ones; the method was immunoSEQ multiplex PCR. The sample contains tens of thousands of clones, nearly 85% of which appear only once. The material sequenced was blood. These receptors all come from a man aged 45 to 65 in good health.

The chain has TRBV5-5 and TRBJ2-5, with TRBD2 matching over 10 bases. Germline V gene lookup returns CDR1 SGHKS and CDR2 YYEKEE (reference sequence). J was trimmed by 7 bases and V by 6 bases; bases with no gene match: 9. The CDR3 is made up of 14 amino acids. The CDR3 spells CASNPSGGFGTQYF. The CDR3 DNA reads TGTGCCAGCAATCCTAGCGGGGGCTTCGGGACCCAGTACTTC.

CDR3 residues: CASSFTGGPNTEAFF. As DNA, the CDR3 is TGCGCCAGCAGCTTTACAGGGGGCCCGAACACTGAAGCTTTCTTT. This rearrangement joins TRBV5-1 to TRBJ1-1, with 9 bases matching TRBD1. Trimming at V came to 2 bases and at J to 1 base, leaving 3 bases not matched to a gene. Germline CDR1 is SGHRS and CDR2 is YFSETQ. There are 15 residues in the CDR3.

The J gene is TRBJ2-1, the V gene TRBV7-2, with 7 bases lining up with TRBD1. J gave up 0 bases and V 6 bases, and 5 bases lay outside the gene matches. The CDR3 runs 15 residues. Germline V lookup: CDR1 SGHTA, CDR2 FQGNSA. The CDR3, as DNA: TGTGCCAGCAGGGATACAGGGGCCTCCTACAATGAGCAGTTCTTC. It is translated as CASRDTGASYNEQFF.

The V gene is TRBV14, the J gene TRBJ1-1, with D perhaps matching TRBD1 (6 bases). Trimming left V 4 bases short and J 1 base short, with 7 bases between. The germline CDR1 and CDR2 sequences are SGHDN and FVKESK. The CDR3 is made up of 13 amino acids. This CDR3 is CASSLQGNTEAFF. The CDR3 DNA is TGTGCCAGCAGCCTACAGGGGAACACTGAAGCTTTCTTT.

This clone has only one observation. The J gene is TRBJ2-1, the V gene TRBV24-1; 11 bases line up with TRBD2. The CDR3 has 17 amino acids. Trimming took 3 bases from V and 4 from J; bases not matched to a gene: 7. Per germline, CDR1 KGHDR and CDR2 SFDVKD. The CDR3 loop is CATSDPASGGPYNEQFF. Here the CDR3 DNA reads TGTGCCACCAGTGATCCGGCTAGCGGGGGGCCTTACAATGAGCAGTTCTTC.

About this clone: This sample includes further DNA sequences coding for the same CDR3. The V and J genes are TRBV19 and TRBJ2-3; D not certain. Germline V gene lookup returns CDR1 LNHDA and CDR2 SQIVND (reference sequence). Trimming cost V 1 base and J 0 bases, with 2 bases left between them. The CDR3 is 13 amino acids. CDR3: CASSIGSTDTQYF. The CDR3 DNA reads as TGTGCCAGTAGTATAGGCAGCACAGATACGCAGTATTTT.

The gene calls are TRBV6-6 and TRBJ2-7; 9 positions agree with TRBD1. J gave up 9 bases and V 6 bases, and 15 bases lay outside the gene matches. The CDR3 sequence is 15 residues long. CDR1 is MNHNY and CDR2 is SVGAGI in the germline V gene (reference sequence). The DNA for the CDR3 is TGTGCCAGCAGCGAGGGGACAGGGACCATCGGCGGGCAGTACTTC. The encoded protein is CASSEGTGTIGGQYF.

The V and J genes are TRBV4-3 and TRBJ1-3, with 9 bases fitting TRBD1. The trim removed 0 bases at V and 4 bases at J, leaving 13 bases unmatched. This CDR3 has 19 amino acids. The germline V gene encodes CDR1 LGHNA and CDR2 YSLEER. For the CDR3, the DNA is TGCGCCAGCAGCCAAGACCCCCCTATCCCCGACAGGGGGGGAAACACCATATATTTT. Protein: CASSQDPPIPDRGGNTIYF.

The chain carries TRBV29-1 and TRBJ2-7, with D hard to call. The CDR3 is 11 residues long. Germline CDR1 SQVTM, CDR2 ANQGSEA. V lost 4 bases, J lost 1 base, and 5 bases lay in between. CDR3 amino acids: CSVGESYEQYF. The CDR3 region has the DNA TGCAGCGTTGGAGAATCCTACGAGCAGTACTTC.

The CDR3 DNA is TGTGCCAGCAGCTTAGCTTTGGGCGGGGGAGATAGCTCCTACAATGAGCAGTTCTTC. Translating gives CASSLALGGGDSSYNEQFF. The chain has TRBV7-2 and TRBJ2-1; 7 bases align to TRBD2. Trimming at V came to 0 bases and at J to 0 bases, leaving 11 bases not matched to a gene. The CDR3 spans 19 residues. CDR1 SGHTA and CDR2 FQGNSA come from the germline V gene.

The rearrangement joins TRBV18 to TRBJ1-3; a possible D gene is TRBD1 (6 bases). The germline V gene has CDR1 KGHSH and CDR2 LQKENI. The V end was cut by 5 bases, the J end by 8 bases, with 10 bases between. The CDR3 is made up of 12 amino acids. In DNA form, the CDR3 reads TGTGCCAGCTCAGACCAGGGGTACACCATATATTTT. Residues: CASSDQGYTIYF.

V gene TRBV5-1 combines with J gene TRBJ2-2; tentatively, D is TRBD2 (5 bases). The CDR3 loop spans 16 amino acids. V gave up 4 bases and J gave up 2 bases, with 15 bases separating them. Germline assignment: CDR1 SGHRS and CDR2 YFSETQ. CDR3 sequence (DNA): TGCGCCAGCAGCATCGGACTTGTCGGTAACACCGGGGAGCTGTTTTTT. It specifies CASSIGLVGNTGELFF.

This chain uses TRBV3-1 (or the pseudogene TRBV3-2) with TRBJ2-1; 8 positions match TRBD1. CDR1 and CDR2 from the germline V gene are LGHDT and YNNKEL (reference sequence). This CDR3 is built from 18 residues. J lost 8 bases, V lost 0 bases, and 15 bases had no gene match. The CDR3 spells CASSQDNAAAAGGHEQFF. The CDR3 nucleotides read TGTGCCAGCAGCCAAGATAATGCCGCCGCCGCAGGGGGCCATGAGCAGTTCTTC.

The chain carries TRBV27 and TRBJ2-7, with unresolved D. This CDR3 spans 10 amino acids. Germline-derived CDR1 and CDR2 are MNHEY and SMNVEV (reference sequence). V shed 5 bases and J shed 5 bases, with 4 bases lying between them. CDR3 nucleotides: TGTGCCAGCAGTGGCCACGAGCAGTACTTC. Translation gives CASSGHEQYF.

This rearrangement joins TRBV28 to TRBJ2-2; 7 nucleotides agree with TRBD2. Trimming at V came to 6 bases and at J to 6 bases, leaving 19 bases not matched to a gene. Germline V gives CDR1 MDHEN, CDR2 SYDVKM. The CDR3 runs 18 residues. The CDR3 coding sequence is TGTGCCAGCAGCTTAGTCTGGACGGGAGGACAAGTCCCCGGGGAGCTGTTTTTT. Residues: CASSLVWTGGQVPGELFF.

The genes are TRBV5-1 and TRBJ2-7; D gene ambiguous. CDR3 length equals 14 residues. CDR1 and CDR2 (germline): SGHRS, YFSETQ. Trimming cost V 5 bases and J 2 bases, with 14 bases left between them. Here the CDR3 reads CASSLAEATYEQYF. Written as DNA, the CDR3 is TGCGCCAGCAGTCTGGCCGAGGCCACCTACGAGCAGTACTTC.

DNA of the CDR3: TGTGCCAGCAGCTTGGGCGGGGGGGACAATGAGCAGTTCTTC. Its translation is CASSLGGGDNEQFF. This chain joins TRBV5-4 and TRBJ2-1; 9 bases are a match to TRBD2. V trimming: 0 bases; J trimming: 5 bases; junction bases outside the gene matches: 0. Germline loops: CDR1 SGHNT, CDR2 YYREEE (reference sequence). This CDR3 comprises 14 residues.

The CDR3 DNA is TGTGCCAGCAGCCAAGATTTGTTGGTTAAAACTGAAGCTTTCTTT. Protein sequence: CASSQDLLVKTEAFF. V gene TRBV14 combines with J gene TRBJ1-1; D is undetermined. V lost 0 bases and J lost 5, with 13 bases in between. The CDR3 spans 15 residues. Germline V CDR1 and CDR2: SGHDN, FVKESK.

The genes are TRBV9 and TRBJ1-1; D gene unclear. Between the trimmed V and J ends, which lost 1 base and 4 bases, there was a span of 8 bases. Germline lookup yields CDR1 SGDLS and CDR2 YYNGEE. This CDR3 has 13 residues. The chain's CDR3 is CASSVTPGTEAFF. The CDR3 bases are TGTGCCAGCAGCGTAACCCCGGGCACTGAAGCTTTCTTT. Full variable domain (rest looked up from reference TRBV9 and TRBJ1-1): DSGVTQTPKHLITATGQRVTLRCSPRSGDLSVYWYQQSLDQGLQFLIQYYNGEERAKGNILERFSAQQFPDLHSELNLSSLELGDSALYFCASSVTPGTEAFFGQGTRLTVV.

This clone was seen just once. The CDR3 sequence: CASSSGLAGGFSSYNEQFF. Here the CDR3 DNA reads TGCGCCAGCAGCTCCGGACTAGCGGGGGGCTTCAGCTCCTACAATGAGCAGTTCTTC. The rearrangement links TRBV5-1 to TRBJ2-1, with TRBD2 matching 14 bases. This CDR3 is 19 amino acids long. After removal of 3 bases from V and 0 bases from J, the junction contained 8 bases not matched to a gene. Per germline, CDR1 SGHRS and CDR2 YFSETQ.

This sequence joins TRBV30 and TRBJ1-1; maybe TRBD1 (5 bases). The CDR3 loop spans 13 amino acids. Germline CDR1 is GTSNPN and CDR2 is SVGIG (reference sequence). The V and J ends lost 4 bases and 1 base respectively, with 10 bases between them. DNA of the CDR3: TGTGCCTGGAACGCGGGGGGGAACACTGAAGCTTTCTTT. Translated: CAWNAGGNTEAFF.

V gene TRBV7-9 combines with J gene TRBJ2-5, with D uncertain. V was pared by 4 bases and J by 5 bases, with 14 bases between. The CDR3 totals 14 residues. The germline V gene encodes CDR1 SEHNR and CDR2 FQNEAQ (reference sequence). In DNA form, the CDR3 reads TGTGCCAGCAGCTCCCGGCGACCCGGGGAGACCCAGTACTTC. This sequence encodes CASSSRRPGETQYF.

V and J are TRBV7-9 and TRBJ2-7; 14 bases are a match to TRBD2. CDR3 length: 15 residues. The germline CDR1 and CDR2 sequences are SEHNR and FQNEAQ (reference sequence). V lost 3 bases and J lost 5; bases outside the gene matches: 3. The CDR3 bases are TGTGCCAGCAGCTTCTGGACTAGCGGGAGGCACGAGCAGTACTTC. It specifies CASSFWTSGRHEQYF.

This chain connects TRBV6-5 to TRBJ2-7, with TRBD2 identical over 9 bases. Germline CDR1 and CDR2: MNHEY and SVGAGI. This CDR3 contains 15 residues. V was clipped by 7 bases and J by 4 bases; unmatched bases: 11. The CDR3 sequence: CASTEGIAGEYEQYF. The CDR3 DNA is TGTGCCAGCACCGAGGGGATAGCGGGGGAGTACGAGCAGTACTTC.

The chain has TRBV6-6 and TRBJ2-3, with 11 bases that match TRBD2. V shed 4 bases and J 6 bases; nucleotides not matched to a gene: 6. Germline V gene data show CDR1 as MNHNY and CDR2 as SVGAGI (reference sequence). This CDR3 spans 15 amino acids. CDR3 residues: CASSFLAGGPDTQYF. The CDR3 bases are TGTGCCAGCAGTTTCCTAGCGGGGGGTCCGGATACGCAGTATTTT.

The chain carries TRBV6-4 and TRBJ1-1; possibly TRBD1 for D (5 bases). This CDR3 contains 13 residues. Trimming stripped 8 bases from V and 4 bases from J, with 14 bases between. CDR1 and CDR2 from the germline V gene are MRHNA and SNTAGT. CDR3 in amino acids: CASSNQGGTEAFF. Written as DNA, the CDR3 is TGTGCCAGCTCGAATCAGGGTGGCACTGAAGCTTTCTTT.

The chain links TRBV29-1 to TRBJ1-1, with D hard to call. With 1 base removed from V and 6 bases from J, the gap between germline ends came to 18 bases. CDR1 is SQVTM and CDR2 is ANQGSEA in the germline V gene. CDR3 length: 15 amino acids. The CDR3 DNA follows: TGCAGCGTTGAAGGGCGGGTCAAGAGGATATCTGAAGCTTTCTTT. It is translated as CSVEGRVKRISEAFF.

This clone was observed a few times. The rearrangement uses TRBV19 and TRBJ1-5, with D unclear. V was shortened by 7 bases and J by 9 bases, with 22 bases between the two germline ends. This CDR3 has 15 amino acids. CDR1 and CDR2 (germline): LNHDA, SQIVND (reference sequence). CDR3 region: CASIGQATSAGPQHF. The CDR3 DNA reads as TGTGCCAGTATTGGGCAGGCAACTTCCGCAGGGCCCCAGCATTTT.

The chain combines TRBV29-1 with TRBJ1-1; 7 bases match TRBD1. After removal of 5 bases from V and 8 bases from J, the junction contained 20 bases not matched to a gene. The CDR3 runs to 16 residues. Germline loops: CDR1 SQVTM, CDR2 ANQGSEA. The CDR3 DNA reads TGCAGCGTTACTCCCCCCGGGACAGCGATTAGTGCAGAAGCTTTCTTT. Encoded protein: CSVTPPGTAISAEAFF. The entire variable domain, with the rest obtained from reference TRBV29-1 and TRBJ1-1, is as follows: SAVISQKPSRDICQRGTSLTIQCQVDSQVTMMFWYRQQPGQSLTLIATANQGSEATYESGFVIDKFPISRPNLTFSTLTVSNMSPEDSSIYLCSVTPPGTAISAEAFFGQGTRLTVV.

The chain is built from TRBV6-2 or TRBV6-3 and TRBJ2-2; D gene unclear. Trimming left V 2 bases short and J 3 bases short, with 4 bases between. There are 13 residues in the CDR3. Germline loops: CDR1 MNHEY, CDR2 SVGEGT. DNA of the CDR3: TGTGCCAGCAGTTACCATTACACCGGGGAGCTGTTTTTT. This sequence encodes CASSYHYTGELFF.

This chain uses TRBV5-1 with TRBJ2-6; 8 bases match TRBD1. V lost 4 bases and J lost 0; bases outside the gene matches: 9. The CDR3 loop spans 18 amino acids. Germline V gene sequence: CDR1 SGHRS, CDR2 YFSETQ. The CDR3 nucleotides are TGCGCCAGCAGCCCTTTTTCTACAGGGGGCTCTGGGGCCAACGTCCTGACTTTC. Its translation: CASSPFSTGGSGANVLTF.